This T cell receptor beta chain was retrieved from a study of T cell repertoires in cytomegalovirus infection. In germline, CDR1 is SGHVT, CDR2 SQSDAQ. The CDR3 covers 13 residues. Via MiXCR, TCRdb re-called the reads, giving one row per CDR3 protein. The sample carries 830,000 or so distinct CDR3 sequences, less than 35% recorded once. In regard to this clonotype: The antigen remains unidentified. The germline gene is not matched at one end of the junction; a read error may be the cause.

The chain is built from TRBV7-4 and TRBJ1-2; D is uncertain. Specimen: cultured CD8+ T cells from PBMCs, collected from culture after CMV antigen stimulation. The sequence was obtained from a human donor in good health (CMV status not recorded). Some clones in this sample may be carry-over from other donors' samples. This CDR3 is CASSLGTAYGNTF. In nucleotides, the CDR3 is TGTGCCAGCAGTCTAGGCACGGCTTATGGCAACACCTTC.